This paragraph covers one T cell receptor beta chain sequence. This entry comes from a study of blood T cell repertoires in COVID-19. Study at large: The origin of the acute and convalescent COVID-19 samples was the United States, Italy and Spain. PBMCs, B-cell-depleted T cells, or T cells provided the cDNA or gDNA that made up the material.

In the authors' methods: From reference gene primer amplification, estimates of nucleated cell counts were derived. Sequencing used immunoSEQ multiplex PCR; TCRdb keeps in-frame clones, though not all of them. That table furnishes V, J and clone size, whereas the DNA furnished D and trimming. Of under 70,000 clones listed, approximately 81% are singletons. CDR3 length: 15 amino acids. Germline V lookup: CDR1 SGHNT, CDR2 YYREEE (reference sequence). Losses at the gene ends were 4 bases for V and 6 bases for J; bases not matched to a gene: 8. Input material: peripheral blood. V gene TRBV5-4 combines with J gene TRBJ1-4; 8 bases map to TRBD1. This TCR was recovered from a woman of 80 years or more with acute or convalescent COVID-19. CDR3 nucleotide sequence: TGTGCCAGCAGCACCTCTCAGGGGGCGGATGAAAAACTGTTTTTT. The encoded protein is CASSTSQGADEKLFF. Looking up the rest from reference TRBV5-4 and TRBJ1-4 gives the full variable domain: ETGVTQSPTHLIKTRGQQVTLRCSSQSGHNTVSWYQQALGQGPQFIFQYYREEENGRGNFPPRFSGLQFPNYSSELNVNALELDDSALYLCASSTSQGADEKLFFGSGTQLSVL.